What follows describes a single T cell receptor (beta chain). Its antigen is currently not known. Per-nucleotide qualities are absent, and no much larger clonotype sits a single base away. A second Seattle source provided samples from volunteer blood donors who had recovered from COVID-19. The collaborating institutions used their own protocols to collect whole blood in K2EDTA tubes. For TCRbeta analysis, collaborators shipped samples as frozen whole blood, isolated PBMCs, or DNA extracted from either of those sample types. The immunoSEQ Assay, a bias-controlled multiplex PCR, was used to amplify TCRbeta CDR3 regions from genomic DNA. In the original analysis: Within the assay, amplification of reference gene primers was used to estimate how many nucleated cells each sample contained. Sequence reads were collapsed and filtered to measure the absolute abundance of every unique TCRbeta CDR3 rearrangement. For each sample, productive Simpson clonality was calculated by taking the square root of Simpson's diversity index across productive rearrangements. Here the immuneACCESS table is served through TCRdb, limited to in-frame sequences with V and J called. Missing clones are a known gap in these copies; in checked studies unresolved V genes cover under half, and the rest lacks a known reason. The V and J calls and clone size come from that table; D and trimming were worked out from the DNA. In this sample the table shows approximately 170,000 clones, around 86% of which occur a single time. The ten biggest clones cover over 10% of the sample.

The data belong to a study of blood T cell repertoires in COVID-19 (dated by TCRdb to 2019 to 2021). For the wider study: Collaborator samples came from the United States, Italy and Spain and covered acute and convalescent phases of COVID-19. The prospective study material was composed of cDNA or gDNA derived from T cells, B-cell-depleted T cells, or PBMCs. Subjects who had been exposed to COVID-19, were actively infected with it, or had recovered from it provided the deeply sampled blood TCRbeta repertoires that made up the dataset. A freely available public database, intended as a resource for researchers studying the immune response to SARS-CoV-2, is where the repertoires were released. Samples came from the ongoing ImmuneRACE study (first 160 participants) plus 1,254 subjects from 6 global collaborators. Nearly every sample came with metadata listing a de-identified subject ID, COVID-19 status, age in years and sex. Where available, HLA class I and class II types were obtained from metadata supplied by the sample provider rather than from assay-based typing.

What the authors observed across the whole study: Clinical and demographic metadata were provided uncurated, with the amount varying by source and participant.

Including the terminal cysteine and phenylalanine, the CDR3 comprises 17 residues. The kept DNA is CDR3 alone, 51 bases in frame from the first base. Compared with germline, V lacks 3 bases and J lacks 2 bases; bases without a gene match: 12. CDR1 and CDR2, per the germline V gene, are SGHRS and YFSETQ. The chain links TRBV5-1 with TRBJ2-7; a stretch of 9 junction bases matches TRBD1. Sequences were obtained from peripheral blood. This receptor was taken from a man between 65 and 80 years old who had recovered from COVID-19. The CDR3 is CASSSGTGSVGPYEQYF. In nucleotide form, the sequence is TGCGCCAGCAGCTCCGGGACAGGGTCGGTGGGTCCCTACGAGCAGTACTTC.